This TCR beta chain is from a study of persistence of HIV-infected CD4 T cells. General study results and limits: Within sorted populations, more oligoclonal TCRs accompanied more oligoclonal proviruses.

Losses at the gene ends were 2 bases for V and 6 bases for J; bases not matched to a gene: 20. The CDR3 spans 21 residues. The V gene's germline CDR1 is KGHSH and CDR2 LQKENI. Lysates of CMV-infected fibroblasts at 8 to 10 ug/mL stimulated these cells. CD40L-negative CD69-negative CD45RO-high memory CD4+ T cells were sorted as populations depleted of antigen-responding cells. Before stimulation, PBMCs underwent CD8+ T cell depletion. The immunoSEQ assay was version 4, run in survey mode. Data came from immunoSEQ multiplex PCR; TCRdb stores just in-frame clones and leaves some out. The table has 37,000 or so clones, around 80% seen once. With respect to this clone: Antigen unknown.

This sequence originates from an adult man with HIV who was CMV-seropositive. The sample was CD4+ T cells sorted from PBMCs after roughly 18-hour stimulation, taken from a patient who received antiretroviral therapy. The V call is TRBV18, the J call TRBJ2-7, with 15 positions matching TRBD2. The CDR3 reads CASSPKPSSAAGLAGGSEQYF. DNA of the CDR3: TGTGCCAGCTCACCAAAGCCCAGTTCGGCCGCGGGACTAGCGGGGGGAAGCGAGCAGTACTTC.